This TCR beta chain comes out of a study of cytomegalovirus exposure and HLA in healthy donors. Researchers ran the PCR with 60 Vbeta and 13 Jbeta primers. TCRdb keeps only in-frame clones here, not all; method: immunoSEQ multiplex PCR. Its table records about 130,000 clones. This receptor was taken from an older woman in good health and CMV-seronegative. The sample consisted of PBMCs.

DNA for the CDR3: TGTGCCAGCAGCTTGGGCCCGAGGACACAGTACCTTGAAGCTTTCTTT. Protein: CASSLGPRTQYLEAFF. V gene TRBV5-4 combines with J gene TRBJ1-1; TRBD1 is a possible D gene (5 bases). The CDR3 consists of 16 residues. V was clipped by 0 bases and J by 7 bases, with 19 bases between them. Germline V CDR1 and CDR2: SGHNT, YYREEE (reference sequence). The full variable domain, its missing parts supplied by reference TRBV5-4 and TRBJ1-1, is ETGVTQSPTHLIKTRGQQVTLRCSSQSGHNTVSWYQQALGQGPQFIFQYYREEENGRGNFPPRFSGLQFPNYSSELNVNALELDDSALYLCASSLGPRTQYLEAFFGQGTRLTVV.